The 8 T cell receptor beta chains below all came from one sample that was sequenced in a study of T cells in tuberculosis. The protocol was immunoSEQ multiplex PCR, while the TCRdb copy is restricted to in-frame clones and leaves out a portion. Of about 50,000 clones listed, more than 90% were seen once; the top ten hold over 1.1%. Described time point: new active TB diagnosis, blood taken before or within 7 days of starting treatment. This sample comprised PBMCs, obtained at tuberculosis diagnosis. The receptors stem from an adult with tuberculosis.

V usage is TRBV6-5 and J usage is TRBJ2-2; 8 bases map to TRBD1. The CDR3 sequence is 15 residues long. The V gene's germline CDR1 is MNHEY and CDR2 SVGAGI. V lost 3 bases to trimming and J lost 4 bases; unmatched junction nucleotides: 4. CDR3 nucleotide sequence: TGTGCCAGCAGTTATCAGGGGGCGCTCACCGGGGAGCTGTTTTTT. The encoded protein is CASSYQGALTGELFF.

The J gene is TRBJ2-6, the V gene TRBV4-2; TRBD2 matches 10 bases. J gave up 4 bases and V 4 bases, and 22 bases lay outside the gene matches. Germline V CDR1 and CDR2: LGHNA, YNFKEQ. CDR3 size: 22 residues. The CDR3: CASSPGGRLAGAGGDGANVLTF. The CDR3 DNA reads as TGTGCCAGCAGCCCAGGGGGTCGGCTAGCGGGAGCCGGTGGGGACGGGGCCAACGTCCTGACTTTC.

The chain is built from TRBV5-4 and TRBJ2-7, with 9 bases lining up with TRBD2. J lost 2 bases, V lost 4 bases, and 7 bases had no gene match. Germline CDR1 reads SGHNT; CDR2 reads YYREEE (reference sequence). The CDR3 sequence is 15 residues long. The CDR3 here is CASSLAGSTPYEQYF. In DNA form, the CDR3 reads TGTGCCAGCAGCCTAGCGGGAAGTACTCCCTACGAGCAGTACTTC.

The CDR3 bases are TGCGCCAGCAGCTTGGGTCGAGCTAGCGGGAGAGATACGCAGTATTTT. The encoded protein is CASSLGRASGRDTQYF. This sequence joins TRBV5-1 and TRBJ2-3, with TRBD2 matching over 10 bases. In germline, CDR1 is SGHRS, CDR2 YFSETQ. The CDR3 totals 16 residues. After removal of 0 bases from V and 5 bases from J, the junction contained 6 bases not matched to a gene.

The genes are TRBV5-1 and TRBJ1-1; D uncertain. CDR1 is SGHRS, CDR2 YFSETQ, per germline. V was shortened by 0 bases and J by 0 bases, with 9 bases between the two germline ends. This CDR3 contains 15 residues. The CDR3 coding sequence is TGCGCCAGCAGCTTGGCCGGTTCATTGAACACTGAAGCTTTCTTT. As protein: CASSLAGSLNTEAFF.

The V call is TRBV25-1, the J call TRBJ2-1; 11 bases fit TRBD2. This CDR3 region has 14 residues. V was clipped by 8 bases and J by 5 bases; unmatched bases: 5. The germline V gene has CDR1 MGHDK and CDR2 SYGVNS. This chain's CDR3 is CASRTSGSNNEQFF. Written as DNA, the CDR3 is TGTGCCAGCCGAACTAGCGGGAGCAACAATGAGCAGTTCTTC.

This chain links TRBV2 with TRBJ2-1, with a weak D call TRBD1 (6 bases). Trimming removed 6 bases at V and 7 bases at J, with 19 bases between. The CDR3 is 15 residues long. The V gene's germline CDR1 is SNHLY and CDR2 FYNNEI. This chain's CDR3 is CASRTGPWGQNEQFF. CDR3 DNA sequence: TGTGCCAGCAGGACAGGACCCTGGGGGCAGAATGAGCAGTTCTTC.

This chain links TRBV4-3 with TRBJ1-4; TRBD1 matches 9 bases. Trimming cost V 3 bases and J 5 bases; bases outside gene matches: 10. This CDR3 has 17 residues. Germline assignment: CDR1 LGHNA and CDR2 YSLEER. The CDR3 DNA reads TGCGCCAGCAGCCATCTCGGCTCCGGGACAGGGAATGAAAAACTGTTTTTT. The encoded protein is CASSHLGSGTGNEKLFF.